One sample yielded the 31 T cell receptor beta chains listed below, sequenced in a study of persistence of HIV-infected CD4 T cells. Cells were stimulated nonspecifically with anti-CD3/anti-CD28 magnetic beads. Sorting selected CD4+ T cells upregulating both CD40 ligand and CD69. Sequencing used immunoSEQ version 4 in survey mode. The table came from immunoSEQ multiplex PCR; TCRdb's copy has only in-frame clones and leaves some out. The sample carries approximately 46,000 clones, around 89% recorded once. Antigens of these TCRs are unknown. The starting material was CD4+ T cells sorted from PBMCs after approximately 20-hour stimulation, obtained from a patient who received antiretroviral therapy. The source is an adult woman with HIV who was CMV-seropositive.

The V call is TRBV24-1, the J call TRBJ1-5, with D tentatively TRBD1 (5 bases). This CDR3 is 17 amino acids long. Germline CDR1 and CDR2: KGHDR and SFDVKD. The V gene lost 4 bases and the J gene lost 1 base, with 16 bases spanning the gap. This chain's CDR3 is CATSDSGTGRSNQPQHF. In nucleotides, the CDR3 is TGTGCCACCAGTGACTCTGGGACCGGACGAAGCAATCAGCCCCAGCATTTT.

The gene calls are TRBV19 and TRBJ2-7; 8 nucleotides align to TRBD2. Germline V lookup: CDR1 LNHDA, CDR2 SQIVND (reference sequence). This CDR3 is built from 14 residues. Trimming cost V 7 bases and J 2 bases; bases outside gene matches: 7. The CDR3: CASTRSGNPYEQYF. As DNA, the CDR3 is TGTGCCAGTACCCGTAGCGGGAACCCCTACGAGCAGTACTTC.

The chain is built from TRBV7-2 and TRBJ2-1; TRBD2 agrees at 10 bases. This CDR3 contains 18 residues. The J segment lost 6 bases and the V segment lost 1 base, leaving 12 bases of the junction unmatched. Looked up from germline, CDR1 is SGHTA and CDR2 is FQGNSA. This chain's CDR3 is CASSLVGSGRAWGNEQFF. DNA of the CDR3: TGTGCCAGCAGCTTAGTGGGCAGCGGGAGGGCCTGGGGCAATGAGCAGTTCTTC.

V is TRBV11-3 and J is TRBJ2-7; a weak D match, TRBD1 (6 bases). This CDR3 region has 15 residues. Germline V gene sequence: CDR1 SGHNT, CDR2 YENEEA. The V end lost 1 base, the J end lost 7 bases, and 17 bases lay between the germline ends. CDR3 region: CASSLGQAPVLEQYF. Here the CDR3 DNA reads TGTGCCAGCAGCTTAGGACAGGCCCCGGTCCTGGAGCAGTACTTC.

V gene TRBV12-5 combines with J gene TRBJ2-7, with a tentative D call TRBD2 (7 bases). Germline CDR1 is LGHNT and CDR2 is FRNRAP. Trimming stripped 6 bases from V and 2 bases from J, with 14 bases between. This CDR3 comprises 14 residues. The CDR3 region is CASGSGGRAYEQYF. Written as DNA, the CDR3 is TGTGCTAGTGGGTCCGGGGGGCGAGCCTACGAGCAGTACTTC.

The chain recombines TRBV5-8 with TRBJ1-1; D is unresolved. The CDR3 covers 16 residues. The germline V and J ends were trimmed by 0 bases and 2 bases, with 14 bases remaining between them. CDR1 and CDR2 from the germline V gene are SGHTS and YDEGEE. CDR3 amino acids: CASSLDGSSINTEAFF. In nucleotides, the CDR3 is TGTGCCAGCAGCTTGGATGGCAGTTCAATTAACACTGAAGCTTTCTTT.

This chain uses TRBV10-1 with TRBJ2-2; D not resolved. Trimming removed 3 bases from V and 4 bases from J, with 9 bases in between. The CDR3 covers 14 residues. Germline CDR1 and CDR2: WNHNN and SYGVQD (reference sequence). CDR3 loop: CASSDNVGTGELFF. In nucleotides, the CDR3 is TGCGCCAGCAGTGATAATGTGGGCACCGGGGAGCTGTTTTTT.

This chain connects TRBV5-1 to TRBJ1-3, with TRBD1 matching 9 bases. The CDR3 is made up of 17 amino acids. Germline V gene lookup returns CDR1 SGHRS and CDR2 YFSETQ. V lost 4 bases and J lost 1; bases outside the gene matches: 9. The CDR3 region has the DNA TGCGCCAGCAGCCCGACAGGGGGGAGGTTATCTGGAAACACCATATATTTT. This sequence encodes CASSPTGGRLSGNTIYF.

CDR3 region: CASSKGVSGNTIYF. As DNA, the CDR3 is TGTGCCAGCAGTAAGGGGGTTTCTGGAAACACCATATATTTT. This chain uses TRBV7-2 with TRBJ1-3; D is perhaps TRBD1 (6 bases). The germline V gene has CDR1 SGHTA and CDR2 FQGNSA. This CDR3 is built from 14 residues. Trimming pared 6 bases from V and 1 base from J, leaving 10 bases between.

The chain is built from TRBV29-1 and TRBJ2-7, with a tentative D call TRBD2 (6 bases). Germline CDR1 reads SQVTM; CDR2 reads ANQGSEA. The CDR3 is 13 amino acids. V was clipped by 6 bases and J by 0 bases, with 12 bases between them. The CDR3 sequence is CSVRRGLSYEQYF. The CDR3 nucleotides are TGCAGCGTCCGGCGGGGCCTCTCCTACGAGCAGTACTTC.

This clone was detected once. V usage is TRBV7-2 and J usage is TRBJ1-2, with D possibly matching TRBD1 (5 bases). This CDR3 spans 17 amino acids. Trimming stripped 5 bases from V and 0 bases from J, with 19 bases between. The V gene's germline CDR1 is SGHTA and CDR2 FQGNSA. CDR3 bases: TGTGCCAGCAGCCGGGGCCCGAAAAATTTAGCTAACTATGGCTACACCTTC. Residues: CASSRGPKNLANYGYTF.

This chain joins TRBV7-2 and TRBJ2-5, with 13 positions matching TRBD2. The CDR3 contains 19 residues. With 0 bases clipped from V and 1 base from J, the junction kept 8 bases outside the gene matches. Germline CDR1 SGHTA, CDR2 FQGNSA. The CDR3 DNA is TGTGCCAGCAGCTTAGCTCCCCCTACTAGCGGGGGGGCCCAAGAGACCCAGTACTTC. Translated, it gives CASSLAPPTSGGAQETQYF.

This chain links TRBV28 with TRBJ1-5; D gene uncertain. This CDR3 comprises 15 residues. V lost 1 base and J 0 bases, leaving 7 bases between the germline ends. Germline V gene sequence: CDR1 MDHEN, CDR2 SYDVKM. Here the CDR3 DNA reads TGTGCCAGCAGTTTATCGGGAGGTAGCAATCAGCCCCAGCATTTT. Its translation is CASSLSGGSNQPQHF.

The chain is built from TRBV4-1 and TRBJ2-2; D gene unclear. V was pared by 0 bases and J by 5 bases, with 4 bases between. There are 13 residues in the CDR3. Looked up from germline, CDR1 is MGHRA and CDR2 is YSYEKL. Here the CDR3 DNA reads TGCGCCAGCAGCCAAGATAAGACCGGGGAGCTGTTTTTT. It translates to CASSQDKTGELFF.

The CDR3 coding sequence is TGTGCCAGTAGAGGCTCCTATGGCTACACCTTC. Its protein product is CASRGSYGYTF. V and J are TRBV28 and TRBJ1-2, with no clear D. CDR1 and CDR2 (germline): MDHEN, SYDVKM. This CDR3 has 11 residues. Deletions cut 9 bases from V and 4 bases from J, with 9 bases between.

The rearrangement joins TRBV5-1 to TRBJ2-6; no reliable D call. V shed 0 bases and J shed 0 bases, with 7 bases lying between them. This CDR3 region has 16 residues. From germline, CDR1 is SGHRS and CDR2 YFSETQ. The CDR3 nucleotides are TGCGCCAGCAGCTTGGCAGGATTCTCTGGGGCCAACGTCCTGACTTTC. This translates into CASSLAGFSGANVLTF.

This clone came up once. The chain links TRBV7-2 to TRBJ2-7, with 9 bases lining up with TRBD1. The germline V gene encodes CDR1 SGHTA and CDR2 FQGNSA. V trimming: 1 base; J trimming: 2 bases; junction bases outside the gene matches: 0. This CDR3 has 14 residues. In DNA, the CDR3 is TGTGCCAGCAGCTTAGGACAGGGGGCCTACGAGCAGTACTTC. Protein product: CASSLGQGAYEQYF.

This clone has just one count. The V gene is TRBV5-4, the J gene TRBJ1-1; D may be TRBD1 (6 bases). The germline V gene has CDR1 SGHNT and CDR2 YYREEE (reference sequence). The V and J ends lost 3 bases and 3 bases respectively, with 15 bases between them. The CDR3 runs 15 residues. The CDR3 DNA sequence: TGTGCCAGCAGCTCCCCCAGGGGCTTGGACACTGAAGCTTTCTTT. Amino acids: CASSSPRGLDTEAFF.

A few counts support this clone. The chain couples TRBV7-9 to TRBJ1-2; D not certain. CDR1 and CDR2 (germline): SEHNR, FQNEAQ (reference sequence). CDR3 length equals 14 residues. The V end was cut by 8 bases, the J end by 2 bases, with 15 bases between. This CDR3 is CASSEWEANYGYTF. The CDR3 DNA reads TGTGCCAGCTCGGAATGGGAGGCAAACTATGGCTACACCTTC.

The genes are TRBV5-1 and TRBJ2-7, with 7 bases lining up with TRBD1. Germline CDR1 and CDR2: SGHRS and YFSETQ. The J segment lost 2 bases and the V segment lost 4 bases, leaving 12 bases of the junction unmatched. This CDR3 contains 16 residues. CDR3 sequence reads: CASSPGTAASPYEQYF. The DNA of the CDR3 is TGCGCCAGCAGCCCGGGGACAGCGGCATCACCCTACGAGCAGTACTTC.

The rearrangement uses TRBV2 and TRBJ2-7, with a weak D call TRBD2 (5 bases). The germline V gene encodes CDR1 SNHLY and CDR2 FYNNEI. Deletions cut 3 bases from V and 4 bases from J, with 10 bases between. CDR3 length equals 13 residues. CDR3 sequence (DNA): TGTGCCAGCAGTGACGACGGACTGTACGAGCAGTACTTC. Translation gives CASSDDGLYEQYF.

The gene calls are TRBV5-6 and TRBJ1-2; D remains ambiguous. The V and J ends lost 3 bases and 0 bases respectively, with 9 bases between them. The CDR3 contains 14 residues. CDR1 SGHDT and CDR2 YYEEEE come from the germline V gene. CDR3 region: CASSWGGTNYGYTF. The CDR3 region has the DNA TGTGCCAGCAGCTGGGGTGGAACTAACTATGGCTACACCTTC.

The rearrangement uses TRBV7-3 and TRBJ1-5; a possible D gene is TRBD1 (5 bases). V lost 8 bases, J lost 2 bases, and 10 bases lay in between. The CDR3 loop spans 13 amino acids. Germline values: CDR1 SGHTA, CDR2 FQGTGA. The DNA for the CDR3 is TGTGCCAGCGCGGGGGACCGCAATCAGCCCCAGCATTTT. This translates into CASAGDRNQPQHF.

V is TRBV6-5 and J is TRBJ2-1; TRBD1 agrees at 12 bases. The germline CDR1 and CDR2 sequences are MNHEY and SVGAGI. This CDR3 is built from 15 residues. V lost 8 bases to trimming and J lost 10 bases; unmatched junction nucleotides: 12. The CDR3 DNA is TGTGCCAGCTCCCCCTTTTTTGGGACAGGGGGCGAGCAGTTCTTC. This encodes CASSPFFGTGGEQFF.

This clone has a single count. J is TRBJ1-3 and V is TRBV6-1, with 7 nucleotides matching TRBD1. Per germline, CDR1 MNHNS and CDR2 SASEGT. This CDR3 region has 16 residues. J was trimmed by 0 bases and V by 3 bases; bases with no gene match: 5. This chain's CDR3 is CASSDQGQSSGNTIYF. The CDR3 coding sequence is TGTGCCAGCAGTGACCAGGGACAGAGCTCTGGAAACACCATATATTTT.

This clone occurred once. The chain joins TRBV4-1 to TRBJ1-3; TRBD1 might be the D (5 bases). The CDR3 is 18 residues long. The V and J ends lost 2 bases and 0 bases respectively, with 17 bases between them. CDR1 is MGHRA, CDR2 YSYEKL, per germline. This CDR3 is CASSQSRTYLHSGNTIYF. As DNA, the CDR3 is TGCGCCAGCAGCCAATCTAGGACATATCTCCACTCTGGAAACACCATATATTTT.

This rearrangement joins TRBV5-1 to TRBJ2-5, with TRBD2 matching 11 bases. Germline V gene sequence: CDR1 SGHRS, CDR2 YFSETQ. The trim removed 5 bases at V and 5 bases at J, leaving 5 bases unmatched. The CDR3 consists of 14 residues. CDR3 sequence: CASRDSGGAETQYF. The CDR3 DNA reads TGCGCCAGCAGGGATAGCGGGGGGGCGGAGACCCAGTACTTC.

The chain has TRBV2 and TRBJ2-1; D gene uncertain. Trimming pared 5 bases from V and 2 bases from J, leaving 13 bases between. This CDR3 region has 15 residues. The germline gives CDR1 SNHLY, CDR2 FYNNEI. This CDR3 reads CASSPTGTTYNEQFF. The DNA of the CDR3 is TGTGCCAGCAGTCCGACTGGCACAACCTACAATGAGCAGTTCTTC.

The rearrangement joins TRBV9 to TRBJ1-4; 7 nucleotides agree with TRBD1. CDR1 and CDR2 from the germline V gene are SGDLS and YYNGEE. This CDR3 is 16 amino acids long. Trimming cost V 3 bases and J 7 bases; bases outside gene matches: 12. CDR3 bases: TGTGCCAGCAGCGGAAACGACAGGGAAGAAGGTGAAAAACTGTTTTTT. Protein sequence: CASSGNDREEGEKLFF.

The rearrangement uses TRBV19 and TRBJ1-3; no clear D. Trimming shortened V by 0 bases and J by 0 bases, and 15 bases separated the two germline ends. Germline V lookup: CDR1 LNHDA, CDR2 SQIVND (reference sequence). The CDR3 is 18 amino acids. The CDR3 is CASSIEGPRPGSGNTIYF. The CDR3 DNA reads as TGTGCCAGTAGTATAGAGGGCCCCCGGCCTGGCTCTGGAAACACCATATATTTT.

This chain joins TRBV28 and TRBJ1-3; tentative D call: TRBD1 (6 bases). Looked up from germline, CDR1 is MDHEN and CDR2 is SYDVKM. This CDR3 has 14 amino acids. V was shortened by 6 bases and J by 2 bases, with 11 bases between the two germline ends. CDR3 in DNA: TGTGCCAGCAGGGAGGGACAACCTGGAAACACCATATATTTT. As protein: CASREGQPGNTIYF.